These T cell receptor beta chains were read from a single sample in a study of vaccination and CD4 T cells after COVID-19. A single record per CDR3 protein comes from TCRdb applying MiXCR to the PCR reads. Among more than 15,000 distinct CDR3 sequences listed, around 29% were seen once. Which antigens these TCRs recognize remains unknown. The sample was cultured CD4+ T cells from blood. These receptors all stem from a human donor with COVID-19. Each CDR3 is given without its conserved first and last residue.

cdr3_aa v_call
SARDLFVDRGNGYT TRBV20-1
ASRLRGGAGANVLT TRBV6-1
ASSQAGGRLGEQF TRBV7-2
ASSKGPARQETQY TRBV7-2
ASSYTGDNSPLH TRBV11-2
ASSETRTGYGYT TRBV6-1
ASSQQRTGPRTF TRBV6-1
ASSSRQPPRGFSQPQH TRBV19
ASSYQQGVSYNSPLH TRBV6-5
ASSYWSDNEQF TRBV6-5
ASSLTWTGSYTGELF TRBV12-3/TRBV12-4
ASSGWKETQY TRBV19
ASSLALAGSYNSPLH TRBV28
ASSPRGRNYEQY TRBV11-3
ASSFQSGGGVNEQF TRBV7-9
ASSLGGRGVFNEQF TRBV7-2
ASSSGQNRNTGELF TRBV5-1
ASSQGVTEKLF TRBV11-3
ASSLSGRPAQY TRBV7-9